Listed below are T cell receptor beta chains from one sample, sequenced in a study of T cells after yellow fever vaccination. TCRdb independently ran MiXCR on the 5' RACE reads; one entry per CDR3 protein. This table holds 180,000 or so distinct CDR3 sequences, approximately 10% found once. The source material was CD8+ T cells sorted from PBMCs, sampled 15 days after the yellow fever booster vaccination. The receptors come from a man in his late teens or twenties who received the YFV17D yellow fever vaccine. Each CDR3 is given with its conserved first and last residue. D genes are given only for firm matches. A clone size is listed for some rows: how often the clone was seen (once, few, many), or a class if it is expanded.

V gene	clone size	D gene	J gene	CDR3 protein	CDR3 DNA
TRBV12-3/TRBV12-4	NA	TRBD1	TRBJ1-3	CASSFGQGAGNTIYF	TGTGCCAGCAGTTTCGGGCAGGGGGCTGGAAACACCATATATTTT
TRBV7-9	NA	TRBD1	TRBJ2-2	CASSPGTVRTGELFF	TGTGCCAGCAGCCCCGGGACAGTTAGGACCGGGGAGCTGTTTTTT
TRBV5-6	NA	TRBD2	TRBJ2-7	CASSLIQRGSYEQYF	TGTGCCAGCAGCTTGATACAGCGGGGATCCTACGAGCAGTACTTC
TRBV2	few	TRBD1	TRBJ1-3	CASSDQTGRSGNTIYF	TGTGCCAGCAGTGATCAGACAGGGCGGTCTGGAAACACCATATATTTT
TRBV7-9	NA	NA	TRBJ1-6	CASSLMTGLNSPLHF	TGTGCCAGCAGCTTGATGACGGGCCTTAATTCACCCCTCCACTTT
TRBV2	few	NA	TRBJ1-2	CAGRTDNYGYTF	TGTGCCGGGCGAACAGATAACTATGGCTACACCTTC
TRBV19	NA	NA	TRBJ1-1	CASQNFGGDTEAFF	TGTGCCAGCCAGAACTTCGGAGGGGACACTGAAGCTTTCTTT
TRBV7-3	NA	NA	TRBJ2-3	CASSLIGGDTQYF	TGTGCCAGCAGCCTGATTGGAGGAGATACGCAGTATTTT
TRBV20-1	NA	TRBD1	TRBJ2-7	CSARGRDRGFLYEQYF	TGCAGTGCTAGAGGGCGGGACAGGGGGTTCCTCTACGAGCAGTACTTC
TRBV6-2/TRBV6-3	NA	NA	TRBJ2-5	CASNPRRVLETQYF	TGTGCCAGCAACCCCAGGCGGGTTTTGGAGACCCAGTACTTC
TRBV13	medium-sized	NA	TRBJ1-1	CASSLGLMRRVDFF	TGTGCCAGCAGCTTAGGCCTAATGAGGAGGGTCGATTTCTTT
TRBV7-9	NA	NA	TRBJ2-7	CASSSVGGRRFYEQYF	TGTGCCAGCAGCTCCGTCGGGGGGCGTCGATTTTACGAGCAGTACTTC
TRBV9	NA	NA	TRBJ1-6	CASSVAGDGSPLHF	TGTGCCAGCAGCGTAGCTGGGGACGGTTCACCCCTCCACTTT
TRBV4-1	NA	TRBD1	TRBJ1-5	CASSPGAGTDSNQPQHF	TGCGCCAGCAGCCCGGGCGCTGGGACAGATAGCAATCAGCCCCAGCATTTT
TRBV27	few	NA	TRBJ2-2	CASSLIGSSTGELFF	TGTGCCAGCAGTTTGATAGGTAGCAGCACCGGGGAGCTGTTTTTT
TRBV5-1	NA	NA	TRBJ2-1	CASSLGIANEQFF	TGCGCCAGCAGCTTGGGAATAGCCAATGAGCAGTTCTTC
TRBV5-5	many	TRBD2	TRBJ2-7	CASSAGTTYEQYF	TGTGCCAGCAGTGCCGGGACTACCTACGAGCAGTACTTC
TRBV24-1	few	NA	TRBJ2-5	CATSAGQFLDTEETQYF	TGTGCCACCAGTGCCGGCCAATTCTTGGACACTGAAGAGACCCAGTACTTC
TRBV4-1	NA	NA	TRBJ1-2	CASSQEGRANYGYTF	TGCGCCAGCAGCCAAGAGGGCAGGGCTAACTATGGCTACACCTTC
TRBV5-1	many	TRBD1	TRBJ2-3	CASSLEGQYTDTQYF	TGCGCCAGCAGCTTGGAGGGACAGTACACAGATACGCAGTATTTT
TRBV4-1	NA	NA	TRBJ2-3	CASSQVAGYTDTQYF	TGCGCCAGCAGCCAAGTTGCGGGATACACAGATACGCAGTATTTT
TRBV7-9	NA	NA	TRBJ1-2	CASSQTVHGYTF	TGTGCCAGCAGTCAGACAGTTCATGGCTACACCTTC
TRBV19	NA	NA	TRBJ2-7	CASSISQTEGYEQYF	TGTGCCAGTAGTATATCGCAGACGGAGGGCTACGAGCAGTACTTC
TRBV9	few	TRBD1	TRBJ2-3	CASSSTGAGTDTQYF	TGTGCCAGCAGCTCAACAGGGGCTGGGACAGATACGCAGTATTTT
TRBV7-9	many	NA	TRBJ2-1	CASSPRGGEQFF	TGTGCCAGCAGCCCTCGCGGAGGAGAGCAGTTCTTC
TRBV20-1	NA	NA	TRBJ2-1	CSARGLSYNEQFF	TGCAGTGCCAGGGGCTTATCCTACAATGAGCAGTTCTTC
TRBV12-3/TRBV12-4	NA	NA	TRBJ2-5	CASSFLGRETQYF	TGTGCCAGCAGTTTCTTGGGGCGAGAGACCCAGTACTTC
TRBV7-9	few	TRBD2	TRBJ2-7	CASSLVQAGGDEQYF	TGTGCCAGCAGCTTAGTCCAAGCGGGGGGTGATGAGCAGTACTTC
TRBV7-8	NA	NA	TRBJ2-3	CASRPEGQGTDTQYF	TGTGCCAGCAGGCCGGAGGGCCAGGGCACAGATACGCAGTATTTT
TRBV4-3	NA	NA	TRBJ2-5	CASSQERGAETQYF	TGCGCCAGCAGCCAAGAGAGAGGGGCGGAGACCCAGTACTTC
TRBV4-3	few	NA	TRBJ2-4	CASSQGPFRRGNIQYF	TGCGCCAGCAGCCAAGGTCCTTTCCGTCGGGGAAACATTCAGTACTTC
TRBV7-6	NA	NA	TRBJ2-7	CASSAGLTKQYF	TGTGCCAGCAGCGCCGGACTGACAAAGCAGTACTTC
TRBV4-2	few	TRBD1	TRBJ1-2	CASRPRQGEVDGYTF	TGTGCCAGCAGGCCCAGACAGGGAGAGGTGGATGGCTACACCTTC
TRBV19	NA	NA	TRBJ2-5	CASSTYTTRGETQYF	TGTGCCAGTAGTACCTACACAACTAGGGGGGAGACCCAGTACTTC
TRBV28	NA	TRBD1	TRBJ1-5	CASMDRGNQPQHF	TGTGCCAGCATGGACAGGGGCAATCAGCCCCAGCATTTT
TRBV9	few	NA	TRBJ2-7	CASSVEGVTYEQYF	TGTGCCAGCAGCGTAGAGGGAGTTACCTACGAGCAGTACTTC
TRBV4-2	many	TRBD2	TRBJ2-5	CASSQDEAGGLDRETQYF	TGTGCCAGCAGCCAAGACGAAGCGGGGGGGCTGGACCGAGAGACCCAGTACTTC
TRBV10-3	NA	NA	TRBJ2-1	CAICSGMIGEQFF	TGTGCCATCTGCTCAGGGATGATCGGTGAGCAGTTCTTC
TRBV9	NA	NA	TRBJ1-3	CASSVGTSGNTIYF	TGTGCCAGCAGCGTAGGTACCTCTGGAAACACCATATATTTT
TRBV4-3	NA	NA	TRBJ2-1	CASSQEDETAYNEQFF	TGCGCCAGCAGCCAAGAGGATGAGACAGCTTACAATGAGCAGTTCTTC
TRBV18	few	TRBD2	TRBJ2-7	CASSPSLADSYEQYF	TGTGCCAGCTCACCGTCCCTAGCGGACTCCTACGAGCAGTACTTC
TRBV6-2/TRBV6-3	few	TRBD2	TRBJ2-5	CASSYPWTSGAETQYF	TGTGCCAGCAGTTACCCGTGGACTAGCGGGGCAGAGACCCAGTACTTC
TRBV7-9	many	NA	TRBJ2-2	CASSFAGLTGELFF	TGTGCCAGCAGCTTTGCCGGGTTGACCGGGGAGCTGTTTTTT
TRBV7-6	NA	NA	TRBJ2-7	CASSLYPGYEQYF	TGTGCCAGCAGCTTATACCCCGGGTACGAGCAGTACTTC
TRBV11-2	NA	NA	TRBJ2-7	CASSPSDGTYEQYF	TGTGCCAGCAGCCCCTCGGACGGAACCTACGAGCAGTACTTC
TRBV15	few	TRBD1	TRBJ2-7	CATSRDIGTADYEQYF	TGTGCCACCAGCAGAGATATAGGGACAGCAGACTACGAGCAGTACTTC
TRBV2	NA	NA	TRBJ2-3	CASSRSILTSGTDTQYF	TGTGCCAGCAGTCGATCCATTTTAACGTCCGGCACAGATACGCAGTATTTT
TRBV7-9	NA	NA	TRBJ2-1	CASSSTGRQMNEQFF	TGTGCCAGCAGCTCCACTGGGCGACAGATGAATGAGCAGTTCTTC
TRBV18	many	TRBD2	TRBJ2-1	CASSPPAPGGARNEQFF	TGTGCCAGCTCACCACCTGCCCCGGGGGGGGCTAGGAATGAGCAGTTCTTC
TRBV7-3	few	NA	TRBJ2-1	CASSLDAYNEQFF	TGTGCCAGCAGCCTGGACGCTTACAATGAGCAGTTCTTC
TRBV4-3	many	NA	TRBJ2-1	CASSQDLEVKDEQFF	TGCGCCAGCAGCCAAGATCTGGAAGTCAAGGATGAGCAGTTCTTC
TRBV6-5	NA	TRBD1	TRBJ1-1	CASSYKQGANTEAFF	TGTGCCAGCAGTTACAAACAGGGGGCGAACACTGAAGCTTTCTTT
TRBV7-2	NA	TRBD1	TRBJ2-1	CASSLTFQGVYNEQFF	TGTGCCAGCAGCTTAACGTTTCAGGGGGTTTACAATGAGCAGTTCTTC
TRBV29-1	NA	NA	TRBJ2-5	CSVGGQESETQYF	TGCAGCGTTGGTGGGCAGGAGAGCGAGACCCAGTACTTC